This T cell receptor (beta chain) appears in the sequencing data of a study of blood T cell repertoires in COVID-19 (dated by TCRdb to about 2020). As for the study more broadly: Samples from collaborators originated in the United States, Italy and Spain and spanned both the acute and convalescent phases of COVID-19. The prospective study material was composed of cDNA or gDNA derived from T cells, B-cell-depleted T cells, or PBMCs. Sample metadata almost always included a de-identified subject ID, COVID-19 status, age in years and sex. The repertoires were made available in a free public database intended to serve as a resource for research on the immune response to SARS-CoV-2. HLA class I and class II types, where available, came from metadata supplied by the sample provider rather than from assay-based typing. The samples were drawn from the first 160 participants of the ongoing ImmuneRACE study and from more than 1,000 subjects provided by 6 global collaborators. Subjects who had been exposed to COVID-19, were actively infected with it, or had recovered from it provided the deeply sampled blood TCRbeta repertoires that made up the dataset.

What the study reported, not specific to this receptor: How much clinical and demographic metadata was included differed by source and by participant, and the metadata was provided uncurated.

In the prospective study, participants were roughly 18 to 100 years old, resided in 24 geographic areas of the United States, and were enrolled through a virtual design. In the prospective study, participants were assigned to cohorts based on the clinical history participants reported in a screening survey and a study questionnaire. Each participant in the prospective study had whole blood, serum and a nasopharyngeal or oropharyngeal swab collected by mobile phlebotomists. Additional blood draws and questionnaires over an approximately 2-month period could optionally be provided by prospective study participants. Prospective study blood samples were shipped either frozen or at room temperature before DNA extraction. Note on this clone: Its antigen is currently not known. The input lacks base qualities; no much larger clone sits a single base away.

TCRbeta CDR3 regions were amplified from genomic DNA by means of the immunoSEQ Assay, a bias-controlled multiplex PCR. In the original analysis: The number of nucleated cells in each sample was estimated from the amplification of reference gene primers within the assay. To quantify the absolute abundance of each unique TCRbeta CDR3 rearrangement, sequence reads were collapsed and filtered. Productive Simpson clonality was computed per sample as the square root of Simpson's diversity index over productive rearrangements. TCRdb took this table from immuneACCESS and kept in-frame rearrangements with V and J called. Such tables lack part of the clones; where checked against another copy, unresolved V genes explain under half of the gap, and the rest is unexplained. The V and J calls and clone size were taken over from that table, and D and trimming were inferred from the DNA. The sample records more than 110,000 clones, approximately 84% of which are singletons. In total, the top ten clones hold less than 7% of the sample.

The CDR3 has 15 amino acids, counting the end cysteine and phenylalanine. Here the CDR3 DNA is all that survives: 45 bases in frame from base 1. V is trimmed back by 6 bases and J by 0 bases, and the junction contains 7 bases that no gene match accounts for. The germline V gene supplies CDR1 SGHTA and CDR2 FQGNSA. The chain joins TRBV7-2 to TRBJ1-1; 7 bases in the junction line up with TRBD1. This clonotype originated in a man in his forties or fifties with acute COVID-19. Source material: PBMCs or T cells enriched from blood (not recorded which). The DNA reads TGTGCCAGCAGGTCAAGGACAGGTTTGAACACTGAAGCTTTCTTT. This translates into CASRSRTGLNTEAFF.